This entry lists 7 T cell receptor beta chains sequenced from one sample in a study of cytomegalovirus exposure and HLA in healthy donors (dated by TCRdb to about 2017). Library prep was done by the immunoSEQ multiplex PCR assay. For the multiplex PCR, a mixture combining 60 forward primers for TCR Vbeta segments and 13 reverse primers for TCR Jbeta segments was used. Imported from immuneACCESS, the table was reduced by TCRdb to in-frame sequences with V and J called. These copies leave out some clones; in studies compared against another copy, an unresolved V gene accounts for under half, and the cause of the remainder is not known. This sample's table has entries for some 80,000 clones. Jointly, the top ten make up roughly an eighth of the sample. Sequenced input: PBMCs. The receptors stem from a man aged 50 to 60 in good health and CMV-seropositive.

The chain has TRBV7-9 and TRBJ2-5, with 13 bases lining up with TRBD2. The germline V gene encodes CDR1 SEHNR and CDR2 FQNEAQ (reference sequence). This CDR3 comprises 16 residues. V lost 5 bases and J lost 5; bases outside the gene matches: 8. The CDR3: CASSLGLAGVGETQYF. CDR3 nucleotides: TGTGCCAGCAGCCTCGGACTAGCGGGAGTAGGGGAGACCCAGTACTTC.

The J gene is TRBJ2-3, the V gene TRBV7-2; D is unresolved. The CDR3 is made up of 10 amino acids. Germline CDR1 SGHTA, CDR2 FQGNSA. V lost 8 bases to trimming and J lost 5 bases, with 5 bases between them. This chain's CDR3 is CASGLDTQYF. The DNA for the CDR3 is TGTGCCAGCGGCCTAGATACGCAGTATTTT.

The chain couples TRBV18 to TRBJ1-1; D gene uncertain. Germline lookup yields CDR1 KGHSH and CDR2 LQKENI. This CDR3 spans 13 amino acids. The V end lost 4 bases, the J end lost 3 bases, and 9 bases lay between the germline ends. In DNA form, the CDR3 reads TGTGCCAGCTCACGGTCCGGGGACACTGAAGCTTTCTTT. Its translation: CASSRSGDTEAFF. Together with reference TRBV18 and TRBJ1-1, the CDR3 gives the full variable domain: NAGVMQNPRHLVRRRGQEARLRCSPMKGHSHVYWYRQLPEEGLKFMVYLQKENIIDESGMPKERFSAEFPKEGPSILRIQQVVRGDSAAYFCASSRSGDTEAFFGQGTRLTVV.

The rearrangement joins TRBV6-4 to TRBJ2-6, with a tentative D call TRBD1 (6 bases). Trimming took 3 bases from V and 0 from J, leaving 9 bases between them. In germline, CDR1 is MRHNA, CDR2 SNTAGT. CDR3 length equals 16 residues. CDR3 protein: CASSETGLSGANVLTF. The CDR3 region has the DNA TGTGCCAGCAGTGAAACAGGGCTCTCTGGGGCCAACGTCCTGACTTTC.

The chain recombines TRBV5-1 with TRBJ2-3; D unclear. CDR1 is SGHRS, CDR2 YFSETQ, per germline. This CDR3 is 12 amino acids long. V was cut by 3 bases and J by 3 bases, with 5 bases left in between. The CDR3 nucleotides are TGCGCCAGCAGCTGGGCGACAGATACGCAGTATTTT. Amino acids: CASSWATDTQYF.

CDR3 loop: CASINRAAGNTIYF. The CDR3 nucleotides read TGTGCCAGCATCAACAGGGCAGCAGGAAACACCATATATTTT. The gene calls are TRBV6-5 and TRBJ1-3, with a tentative D call TRBD1 (6 bases). The germline V gene has CDR1 MNHEY and CDR2 SVGAGI. The CDR3 consists of 14 residues. V shed 7 bases and J shed 4 bases, with 14 bases lying between them.

The rearrangement links TRBV18 to TRBJ2-2; 10 bases line up with TRBD1. Per germline, CDR1 KGHSH and CDR2 LQKENI. V shed 3 bases, J shed 6 bases, and the junction held 10 bases outside the gene matches. The CDR3 extends over 17 amino acids. CDR3 sequence: CASSPSVGQGGSGELFF. DNA of the CDR3: TGTGCCAGCTCACCGTCAGTCGGACAGGGGGGATCCGGGGAGCTGTTTTTT. The complete variable domain, with remaining parts taken from reference TRBV18 and TRBJ2-2, reads NAGVMQNPRHLVRRRGQEARLRCSPMKGHSHVYWYRQLPEEGLKFMVYLQKENIIDESGMPKERFSAEFPKEGPSILRIQQVVRGDSAAYFCASSPSVGQGGSGELFFGEGSRLTVL.